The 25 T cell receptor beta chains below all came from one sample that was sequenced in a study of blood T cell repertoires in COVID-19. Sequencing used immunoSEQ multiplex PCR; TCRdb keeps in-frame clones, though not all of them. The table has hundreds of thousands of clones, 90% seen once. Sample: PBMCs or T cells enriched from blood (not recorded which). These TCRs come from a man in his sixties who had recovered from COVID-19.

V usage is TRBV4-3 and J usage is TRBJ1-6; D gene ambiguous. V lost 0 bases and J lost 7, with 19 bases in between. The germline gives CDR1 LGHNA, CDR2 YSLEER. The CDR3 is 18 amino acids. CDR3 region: CASSQEFWVVSGNSPLHF. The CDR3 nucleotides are TGCGCCAGCAGCCAAGAATTTTGGGTTGTATCCGGGAATTCACCCCTCCACTTT.

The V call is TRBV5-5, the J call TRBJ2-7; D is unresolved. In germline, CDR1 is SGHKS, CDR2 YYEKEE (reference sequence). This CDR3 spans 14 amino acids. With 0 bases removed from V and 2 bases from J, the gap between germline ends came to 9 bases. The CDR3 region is CASSLGAYAYEQYF. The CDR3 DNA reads TGTGCCAGCAGCTTGGGGGCGTACGCCTACGAGCAGTACTTC.

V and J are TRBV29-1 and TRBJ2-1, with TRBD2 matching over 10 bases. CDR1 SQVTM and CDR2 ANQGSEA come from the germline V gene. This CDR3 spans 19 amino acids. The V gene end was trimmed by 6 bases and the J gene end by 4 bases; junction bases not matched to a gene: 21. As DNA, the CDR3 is TGCAGCGTCGGCCTGGGGGGGGCGCGAGCGGGAGGGGCTTACAATGAGCAGTTCTTC. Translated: CSVGLGGARAGGAYNEQFF.

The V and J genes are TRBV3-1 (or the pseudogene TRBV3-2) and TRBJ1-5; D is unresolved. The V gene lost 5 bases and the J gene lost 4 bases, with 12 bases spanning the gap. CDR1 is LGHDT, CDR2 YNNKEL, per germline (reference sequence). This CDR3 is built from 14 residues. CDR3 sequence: CASSTSGGNQPQHF. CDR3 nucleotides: TGTGCCAGCAGCACGAGCGGAGGGAATCAGCCCCAGCATTTT.

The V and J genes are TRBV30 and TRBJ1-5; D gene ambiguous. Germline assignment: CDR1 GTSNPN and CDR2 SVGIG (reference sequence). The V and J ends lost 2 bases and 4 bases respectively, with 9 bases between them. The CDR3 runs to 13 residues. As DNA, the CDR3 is TGTGCCTGGAGTTCCCGGGAGAATCAGCCCCAGCATTTT. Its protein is CAWSSRENQPQHF.

The CDR3 DNA reads as TGCGCCAGCAGCGGGACAGGGGGCGAAGAGACCCAGTACTTC. As protein: CASSGTGGEETQYF. The chain uses TRBV5-1 and TRBJ2-5; 12 bases are a match to TRBD1. CDR1 SGHRS and CDR2 YFSETQ come from the germline V gene. J gave up 3 bases and V 4 bases, and 1 base lay outside the gene matches. This CDR3 has 14 amino acids.

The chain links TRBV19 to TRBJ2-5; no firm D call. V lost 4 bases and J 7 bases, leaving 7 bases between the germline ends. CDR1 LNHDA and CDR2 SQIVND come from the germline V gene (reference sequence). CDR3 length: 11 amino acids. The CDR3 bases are TGTGCCAGTAGTACACCCGGGACCCAGTACTTC. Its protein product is CASSTPGTQYF. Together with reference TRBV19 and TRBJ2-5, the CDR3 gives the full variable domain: DGGITQSPKYLFRKEGQNVTLSCEQNLNHDAMYWYRQDPGQGLRLIYYSQIVNDFQKGDIAEGYSVSREKKESFPLTVTSAQKNPTAFYLCASSTPGTQYFGPGTRLLVL.

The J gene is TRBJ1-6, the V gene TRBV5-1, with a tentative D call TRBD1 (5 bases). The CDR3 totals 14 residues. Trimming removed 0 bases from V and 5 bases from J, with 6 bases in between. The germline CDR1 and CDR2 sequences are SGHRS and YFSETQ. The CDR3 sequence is CASSLEGNNSPLHF. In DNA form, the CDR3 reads TGCGCCAGCAGCTTGGAGGGGAATAATTCACCCCTCCACTTT.

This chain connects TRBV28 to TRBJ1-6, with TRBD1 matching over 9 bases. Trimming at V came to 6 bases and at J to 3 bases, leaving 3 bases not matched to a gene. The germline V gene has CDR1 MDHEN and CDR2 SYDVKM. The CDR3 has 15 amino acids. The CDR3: CASRGTGNYNSPLHF. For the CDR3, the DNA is TGTGCCAGCAGGGGGACAGGGAACTATAATTCACCCCTCCACTTT.

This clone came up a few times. CDR3 loop: CASSQLQRTATNEKLFF. The CDR3 nucleotides read TGTGCCAGCTCACAACTTCAAAGGACAGCAACTAATGAAAAACTGTTTTTT. The chain links TRBV18 to TRBJ1-4, with D possibly matching TRBD1 (6 bases). CDR3 length: 17 residues. Germline values: CDR1 KGHSH, CDR2 LQKENI. V was pared by 4 bases and J by 0 bases, with 15 bases between.

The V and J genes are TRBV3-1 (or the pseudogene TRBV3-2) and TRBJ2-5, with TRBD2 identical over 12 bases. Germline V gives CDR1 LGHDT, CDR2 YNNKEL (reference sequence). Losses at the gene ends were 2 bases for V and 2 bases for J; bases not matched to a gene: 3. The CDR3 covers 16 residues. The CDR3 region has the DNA TGTGCCAGCAGCCAACTAGCGGGGGGGCGGCAAGAGACCCAGTACTTC. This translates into CASSQLAGGRQETQYF.

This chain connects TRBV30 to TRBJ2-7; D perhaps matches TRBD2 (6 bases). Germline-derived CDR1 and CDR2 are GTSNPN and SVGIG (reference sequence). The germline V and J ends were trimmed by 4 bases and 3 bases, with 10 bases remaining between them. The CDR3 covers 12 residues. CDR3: CAWKTSFYEQYF. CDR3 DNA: TGTGCCTGGAAGACTAGTTTCTACGAGCAGTACTTC.

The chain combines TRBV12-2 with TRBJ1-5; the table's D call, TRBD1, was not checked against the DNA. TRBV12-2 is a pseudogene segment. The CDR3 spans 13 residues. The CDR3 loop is CASRRTGYRPQHF. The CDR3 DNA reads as TGTGCAAGTCGCCGTACAGGGTATAGGCCCCAGCATTTT.

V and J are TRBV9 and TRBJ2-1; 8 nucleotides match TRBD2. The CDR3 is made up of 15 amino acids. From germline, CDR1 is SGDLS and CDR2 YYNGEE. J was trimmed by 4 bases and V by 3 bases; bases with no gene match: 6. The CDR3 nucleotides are TGTGCCAGCAGCGGTACTAGCGGCTCATACAATGAGCAGTTCTTC. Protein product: CASSGTSGSYNEQFF.

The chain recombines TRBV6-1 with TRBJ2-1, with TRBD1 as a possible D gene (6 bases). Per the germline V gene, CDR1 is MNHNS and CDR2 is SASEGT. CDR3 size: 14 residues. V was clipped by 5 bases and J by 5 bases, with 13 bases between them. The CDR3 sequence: CASSPDRSNNEQFF. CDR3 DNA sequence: TGTGCCAGCAGTCCGGACAGATCGAACAATGAGCAGTTCTTC.

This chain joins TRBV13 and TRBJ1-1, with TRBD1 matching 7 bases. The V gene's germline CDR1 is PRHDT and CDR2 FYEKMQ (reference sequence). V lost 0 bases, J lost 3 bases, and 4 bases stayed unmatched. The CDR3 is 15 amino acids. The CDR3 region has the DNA TGTGCCAGCAGCTTAGGCTCGGGACAGTACACTGAAGCTTTCTTT. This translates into CASSLGSGQYTEAFF.

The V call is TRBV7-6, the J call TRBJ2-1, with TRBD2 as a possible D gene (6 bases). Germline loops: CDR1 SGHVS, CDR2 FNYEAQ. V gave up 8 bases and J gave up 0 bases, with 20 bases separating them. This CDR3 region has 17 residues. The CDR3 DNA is TGTGCCAGCTCGGGAGCGCCAGAGACAAGCTCCTACAATGAGCAGTTCTTC. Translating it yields CASSGAPETSSYNEQFF.

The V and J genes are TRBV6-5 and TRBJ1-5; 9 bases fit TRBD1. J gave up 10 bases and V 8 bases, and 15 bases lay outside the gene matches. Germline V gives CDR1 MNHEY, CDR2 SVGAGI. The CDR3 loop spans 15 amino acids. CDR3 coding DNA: TGTGCCAGCGGGGGACAGGGTGCGAAATCGCGTCCCCAGCATTTT. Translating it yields CASGGQGAKSRPQHF.

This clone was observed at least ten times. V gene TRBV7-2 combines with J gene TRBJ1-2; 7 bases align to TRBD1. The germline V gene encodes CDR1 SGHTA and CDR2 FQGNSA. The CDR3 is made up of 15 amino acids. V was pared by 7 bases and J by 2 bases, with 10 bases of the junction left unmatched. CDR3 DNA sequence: TGTGCCAGCACAATACCGACAGGGTCCAACTATGGCTACACCTTC. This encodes CASTIPTGSNYGYTF.

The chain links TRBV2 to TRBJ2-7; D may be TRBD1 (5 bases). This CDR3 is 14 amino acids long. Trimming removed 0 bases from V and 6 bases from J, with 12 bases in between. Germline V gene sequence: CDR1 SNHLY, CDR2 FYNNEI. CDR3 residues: CASSEAKAGPEQYF. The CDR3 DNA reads TGTGCCAGCAGTGAAGCAAAGGCAGGGCCCGAGCAGTACTTC. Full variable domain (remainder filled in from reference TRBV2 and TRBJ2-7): EPEVTQTPSHQVTQMGQEVILRCVPISNHLYFYWYRQILGQKVEFLVSFYNNEISEKSEIFDDQFSVERPDGSNFTLKIRSTKLEDSAMYFCASSEAKAGPEQYFGPGTRLTVT.

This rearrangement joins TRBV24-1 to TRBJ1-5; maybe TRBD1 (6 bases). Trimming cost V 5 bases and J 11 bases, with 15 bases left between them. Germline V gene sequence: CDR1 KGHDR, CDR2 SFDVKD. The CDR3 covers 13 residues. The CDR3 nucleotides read TGTGCCACCAGTGCTTGGGGGCAACAAGCCCAGCATTTT. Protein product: CATSAWGQQAQHF.

The CDR3 is CASKLGPAQETQYF. The CDR3 bases are TGTGCCAGCAAGCTGGGGCCAGCTCAAGAGACCCAGTACTTC. V usage is TRBV2 and J usage is TRBJ2-5; tentative D call: TRBD1 (5 bases). The V end lost 7 bases, the J end lost 2 bases, and 14 bases lay between the germline ends. This CDR3 is 14 amino acids long. Per germline, CDR1 SNHLY and CDR2 FYNNEI.

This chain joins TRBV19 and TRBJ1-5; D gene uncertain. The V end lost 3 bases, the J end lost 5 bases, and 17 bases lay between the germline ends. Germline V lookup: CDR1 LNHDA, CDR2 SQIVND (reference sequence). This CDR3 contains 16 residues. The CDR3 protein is CASSISSGAGYQPQHF. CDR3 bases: TGTGCCAGTAGTATTTCGTCTGGCGCCGGGTATCAGCCCCAGCATTTT.

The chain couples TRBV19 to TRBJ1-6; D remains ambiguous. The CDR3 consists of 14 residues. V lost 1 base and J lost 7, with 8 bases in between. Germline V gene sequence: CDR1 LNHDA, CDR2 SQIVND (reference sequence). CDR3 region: CASSIVTLNSPLHF. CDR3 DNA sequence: TGTGCCAGTAGTATAGTTACGCTAAATTCACCCCTCCACTTT. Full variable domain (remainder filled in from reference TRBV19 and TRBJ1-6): DGGITQSPKYLFRKEGQNVTLSCEQNLNHDAMYWYRQDPGQGLRLIYYSQIVNDFQKGDIAEGYSVSREKKESFPLTVTSAQKNPTAFYLCASSIVTLNSPLHFGNGTRLTVT.

Written as DNA, the CDR3 is TGTGCCAGCAGCCCAGGACTAGCGGGAGGGCAACTTCAAGAGACCCAGTACTTC. It encodes CASSPGLAGGQLQETQYF. This chain connects TRBV5-6 to TRBJ2-5, with TRBD2 matching over 15 bases. Germline values: CDR1 SGHDT, CDR2 YYEEEE. The trim removed 4 bases at V and 2 bases at J, leaving 9 bases unmatched. The CDR3 is 18 residues long.